This record covers a single TCR beta chain. Its cognate antigen is unknown. TCRdb re-called the reads through MiXCR, storing one row per CDR3 protein. The profile shows hundreds of thousands of distinct CDR3 sequences, 15% to 20% of them singletons. The ends lost 4 bases at V and 4 bases at J; junction bases unmatched: 8. CDR1 is SGHNT, CDR2 YYREEE, per germline (reference sequence). CDR3 length: 15 amino acids. This entry belongs to a study of T cell repertoires in cytomegalovirus infection. Study information: Public TCR beta signatures indicated both CMV infection and matching HLA type.

Findings and limits, study-wide: Dominating the ex vivo response were TCR beta clonotypes that were CMV-specific and HLA-C-restricted. CMV carriers having the relevant HLA were flagged by cumulative public TCR beta family frequency.

The source material was PBMCs. The TCR comes from a human donor in good health (CMV status not recorded). Some clones in this sample may be carry-over from other donors' samples. V is TRBV5-4 and J is TRBJ2-3; 8 bases are shared with TRBD2. CDR3 sequence (DNA): TGTGCCAGCAGCCGGGCGGGGGGCGCGGCAGATACGCAGTATTTT. The encoded protein is CASSRAGGAADTQYF.